These 15 T cell receptor beta chains were sequenced from one sample in a study of OX40 agonist ivuxolimab in advanced cancers. Produced via immunoSEQ multiplex PCR; TCRdb's table is partial and in-frame only. The sample includes about 64,000 clones, approximately 81% of them seen just once. The input for sequencing was CD4+ or CD8+ T cells sorted from blood, taken in a trial of the OX40 agonist ivuxolimab. These receptors originate from an adult with an advanced solid tumor such as melanoma, head and neck, liver or kidney cancer.

This clone has only a few counts. The chain has TRBV2 and TRBJ1-1, with 8 positions matching TRBD1. CDR1 is SNHLY, CDR2 FYNNEI, per germline. The CDR3 has 13 amino acids. After removal of 7 bases from V and 6 bases from J, the junction contained 7 bases not matched to a gene. CDR3: CASTRGPGPEAFF. The CDR3, as DNA: TGTGCCAGCACCAGGGGGCCCGGACCTGAAGCTTTCTTT.

V gene TRBV7-2 combines with J gene TRBJ2-7; 7 bases are shared with TRBD1. The CDR3 is 15 residues long. The germline CDR1 and CDR2 sequences are SGHTA and FQGNSA. J gave up 2 bases and V 2 bases, and 6 bases lay outside the gene matches. The CDR3 DNA reads TGTGCCAGCAGCTTAAGCGCCGGACAGGCCTACGAGCAGTACTTC. It yields the protein CASSLSAGQAYEQYF.

The V and J genes are TRBV29-1 and TRBJ1-4; D gene uncertain. The V gene's germline CDR1 is SQVTM and CDR2 ANQGSEA. The CDR3 runs to 14 residues. Trimming removed 3 bases at V and 0 bases at J, with 8 bases between. The CDR3 spells CSVDDPATNEKLFF. The CDR3 bases are TGCAGCGTTGACGATCCTGCAACTAATGAAAAACTGTTTTTT.

The chain links TRBV11-3 to TRBJ2-7, with a weak D call TRBD1 (5 bases). Germline V gives CDR1 SGHNT, CDR2 YENEEA. The CDR3 loop spans 14 amino acids. V lost 5 bases, J lost 3 bases, and 14 bases lay in between. The CDR3 DNA reads as TGTGCCAGCAGCCTCGGGCCTCAGGGCTACGAGCAGTACTTC. Protein sequence: CASSLGPQGYEQYF.

This clone was counted a few times. This chain connects TRBV7-6 to TRBJ2-1; possible D gene TRBD1, 6 bases. V was shortened by 5 bases and J by 6 bases, with 14 bases between the two germline ends. CDR1 SGHVS and CDR2 FNYEAQ come from the germline V gene. The CDR3 is 14 residues long. The CDR3 DNA reads as TGTGCCAGCAGCGTTATGGACAGATCCAATGAGCAGTTCTTC. As protein: CASSVMDRSNEQFF.

The chain links TRBV6-5 to TRBJ2-3; D uncertain. The CDR3 is made up of 14 amino acids. The V end was cut by 5 bases, the J end by 5 bases, with 14 bases between. Germline V CDR1 and CDR2: MNHEY, SVGAGI. The CDR3 DNA is TGTGCCAGCAGTCAAGACCCTTCAGGAGATACGCAGTATTTT. This translates into CASSQDPSGDTQYF.

The chain couples TRBV18 to TRBJ2-3; 7 nucleotides match TRBD2. The germline CDR1 and CDR2 sequences are KGHSH and LQKENI. V gave up 3 bases and J gave up 2 bases; unmatched junction bases: 8. The CDR3 sequence is 16 residues long. DNA for the CDR3: TGTGCCAGCTCACCCCCCGGGACTACCTTCACAGATACGCAGTATTTT. Protein product: CASSPPGTTFTDTQYF.

The J gene is TRBJ2-1, the V gene TRBV6-4; weak D call: TRBD2 (5 bases). The CDR3 is 14 residues long. The germline gives CDR1 MRHNA, CDR2 SNTAGT. Trimming took off 11 bases at V and 8 bases at J, with 22 bases between the two ends. The CDR3 DNA reads as TGTGCCTCAGCGGAGGAATATGGGCACGATGAGCAGTTCTTC. Its protein product is CASAEEYGHDEQFF.

The chain combines TRBV7-2 with TRBJ1-1; D remains ambiguous. V lost 1 base and J lost 2, with 8 bases in between. The CDR3 extends over 14 amino acids. Germline V gene lookup returns CDR1 SGHTA and CDR2 FQGNSA. The CDR3, as DNA: TGTGCCAGCAGCTTAGGTCCCGGTAACACTGAAGCTTTCTTT. Translating it yields CASSLGPGNTEAFF.

V usage is TRBV6-5 and J usage is TRBJ2-5; D might be TRBD1 (6 bases). The CDR3 extends over 14 amino acids. CDR1 is MNHEY and CDR2 is SVGAGI in the germline V gene. Deletions cut 0 bases from V and 5 bases from J, with 10 bases between. The CDR3 is CASSYSTGSETQYF. CDR3 coding DNA: TGTGCCAGCAGTTACTCCACAGGGTCGGAGACCCAGTACTTC.

The rearrangement uses TRBV6-1 and TRBJ2-1, with D possibly matching TRBD2 (6 bases). CDR3 length: 13 amino acids. The V gene lost 6 bases and the J gene lost 12 bases, with 18 bases spanning the gap. The germline CDR1 and CDR2 sequences are MNHNS and SASEGT. CDR3 residues: CASREAGPLAQFF. The CDR3 DNA reads as TGTGCCAGCAGGGAGGCGGGGCCCTTGGCGCAGTTCTTC.

This rearrangement joins TRBV27 to TRBJ2-7; perhaps TRBD1 as D (6 bases). Germline CDR1 and CDR2: MNHEY and SMNVEV (reference sequence). The CDR3 sequence is 12 residues long. Trimming cost V 9 bases and J 0 bases, with 9 bases left between them. In DNA form, the CDR3 reads TGTGCCAGTTGGGACACCTCCTACGAGCAGTACTTC. Translation gives CASWDTSYEQYF.

The V gene is TRBV11-2, the J gene TRBJ2-5, with a possible D match to TRBD1 (6 bases). This CDR3 is 15 amino acids long. CDR1 and CDR2 from the germline V gene are SGHAT and FQNNGV. V was pared by 2 bases and J by 0 bases, with 10 bases between. The CDR3 protein is CASSLQGTHQETQYF. CDR3 DNA sequence: TGTGCCAGCAGCTTACAAGGGACACACCAAGAGACCCAGTACTTC.

This clone has only one observation. V and J are TRBV9 and TRBJ1-4, with 7 bases lining up with TRBD1. From germline, CDR1 is SGDLS and CDR2 YYNGEE. CDR3 length: 14 amino acids. V was pared by 3 bases and J by 8 bases, with 7 bases of the junction left unmatched. The CDR3 region is CASSADRVNEKLFF. The DNA for the CDR3 is TGTGCCAGCAGCGCCGACAGGGTAAACGAAAAACTGTTTTTT.

The chain carries TRBV28 and TRBJ2-3; 12 bases line up with TRBD2. J gave up 4 bases and V 3 bases, and 5 bases lay outside the gene matches. The CDR3 is 16 residues long. From germline, CDR1 is MDHEN and CDR2 SYDVKM. The CDR3 reads CASSFGSSGRADTQYF. CDR3 in DNA: TGTGCCAGCAGTTTTGGGTCTAGCGGGAGGGCAGATACGCAGTATTTT.